This T cell receptor beta chain was observed in a study of CD8 T cells in ankylosing spondylitis. Study-wide results and caveats: Disease-linked clones were CD8+ and relatively rare in peripheral blood. A motif in TCR beta, a set of eight or nine highly homologous variants, appeared characteristic of ankylosing spondylitis blood.

In regard to this clonotype: Its antigen is undetermined.

Molecular-barcoded quantitative 5'-RACE produced these TCR beta libraries. TCRdb reprocessed the 5' RACE reads with MiXCR, giving one entry per CDR3 protein. The sample contains fewer than 350,000 distinct CDR3 sequences, around a tenth of which appear only once. V was shortened by 0 bases and J by 2 bases, with 16 bases between the two germline ends. The CDR3 runs 17 residues. Germline-derived CDR1 and CDR2 are MGHDK and SYGVNS. Sequencing was done on a sample of blood, either unsorted or a sorted T cell fraction (not recorded which). The rearrangement uses TRBV25-1 and TRBJ2-5, with D perhaps TRBD2 (6 bases). This receptor was obtained from a female donor with ankylosing spondylitis or in good health (not recorded which). Written as DNA, the CDR3 is TGTGCCAGCAGTGAATATAAGGCGGGAATTGGGCAAGAGACCCAGTACTTC. Its protein product is CASSEYKAGIGQETQYF.